The clone carrying this TCR beta chain was observed many times. Antigen: not known. The CDR3 length is 12 residues. Germline V lookup: CDR1 SQVTM, CDR2 ANQGSEA. Trimming stripped 4 bases from V and 4 bases from J, with 11 bases between. TCRdb re-derived calls from the 5' RACE reads in MiXCR, one entry per CDR3 protein. Of about 250,000 distinct CDR3 sequences listed, 20% to 30% are singletons. These data are taken from a study of CD8 T cells in ankylosing spondylitis. Whole-study results and caveats: Ankylosing spondylitis blood appeared to be characterized by a TCR beta motif of under ten highly homologous variants.

This TCR derives from a male donor with ankylosing spondylitis or in good health (not recorded which). This chain joins TRBV29-1 and TRBJ2-7; tentatively, D is TRBD1 (6 bases). Input material: blood, either unsorted or a sorted T cell fraction (not recorded which). For the CDR3, the DNA is TGCAGCGTTGTCCGGGACAAATACGAGCAGTACTTC. Protein: CSVVRDKYEQYF.